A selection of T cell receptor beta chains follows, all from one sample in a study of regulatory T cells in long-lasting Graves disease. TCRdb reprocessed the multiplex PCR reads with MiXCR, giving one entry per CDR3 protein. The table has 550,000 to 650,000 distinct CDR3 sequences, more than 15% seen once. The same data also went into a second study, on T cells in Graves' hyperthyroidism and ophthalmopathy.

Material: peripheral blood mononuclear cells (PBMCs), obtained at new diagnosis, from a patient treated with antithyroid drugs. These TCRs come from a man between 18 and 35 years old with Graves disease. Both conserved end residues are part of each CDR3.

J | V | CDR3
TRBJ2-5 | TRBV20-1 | CSARGGVAGEETQYF
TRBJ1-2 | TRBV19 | CASTRVRDRGPYGYTF
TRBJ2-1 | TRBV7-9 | CASSWTGPGQLF
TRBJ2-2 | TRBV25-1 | CASREEGELFF
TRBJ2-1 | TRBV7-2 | CASSFRVAANEQFF
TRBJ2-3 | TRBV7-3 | CASSLIGDSGRDTQYF
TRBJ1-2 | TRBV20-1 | CSATGTGIYGYTF
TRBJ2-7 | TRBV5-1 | CASGGGSSYEQYF
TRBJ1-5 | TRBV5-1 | CASSLNGGDQPQHF
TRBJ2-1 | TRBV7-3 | CASSLAEVARTRINNEQFF
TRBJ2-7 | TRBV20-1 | CSARNRYEQYF